The clone carrying this T cell receptor (beta chain) appeared a few times. The V gene's germline CDR1 is SEHNR and CDR2 FQNEAQ (reference sequence). The CDR3 spans 17 residues. V lost 5 bases and J lost 3, with 19 bases in between. This specimen belongs to a study of beta chain features in type 1 diabetes. Study background: On cell yields, gender and age, patients and healthy donors were similar.

Expressed TCRB transcripts were sequenced, since all the RNA that had been isolated was reverse transcribed. Using immunoSEQ multiplex PCR, the repertoire was profiled, and TCRdb retains in-frame clones only, with some absent. The table records about 350,000 clones, 15% to 20% of them present only once. The chain carries TRBV7-9 and TRBJ2-2, with D possibly TRBD2 on 6 matching bases. The material sequenced was naive CD4+ T cells from blood. This TCR was recovered from a young woman in good health. In DNA, the CDR3 is TGTGCCAGCAGCCCCGCGGTCACGGGGGTATACACCGGGGAGCTGTTTTTT. It encodes CASSPAVTGVYTGELFF. Variable domain in full (rest from reference TRBV7-9 and TRBJ2-2): DTGVSQNPRHKITKRGQNVTFRCDPISEHNRLYWYRQTLGQGPEFLTYFQNEAQLEKSRLLSDRFSAERPKGSFSTLEIQRTEQGDSAMYLCASSPAVTGVYTGELFFGEGSRLTVL.